The 14 T cell receptor beta chains in this list originate from one sample, sequenced in a study of shared clonotypes between healthy human individuals (TCRdb year 2020). The protocol used for the library was the immunoSEQ multiplex PCR assay. The source is immuneACCESS, and TCRdb retained only in-frame sequences with V and J called. Part of the clones is not carried over; for the studies checked, unresolved V genes explain less than half of this, and the remainder is unexplained. A total of some 1,100,000 clones appear in this sample, around 78% of them only once. Clones ranked in the top ten supply around 0.47% of the sample. The sample consisted of memory CD4+ T cells from PBMCs. This specimen's cell subset or site label, interpreted: CD45RA-negative fraction. These receptors were collected from a man aged 18 to 29 in good health. Some clones in this sample may be carry-over from other donors' samples.

The V call is TRBV6-4, the J call TRBJ1-1; D might be TRBD1 (5 bases). The CDR3 is 18 amino acids. In germline, CDR1 is MRHNA, CDR2 SNTAGT. The V and J ends lost 9 bases and 6 bases respectively, with 32 bases between them. The chain's CDR3 is CARAGPGRRFKVGAEAFF. CDR3 bases: TGTGCCAGGGCGGGGCCAGGGAGGAGGTTCAAGGTGGGGGCTGAAGCTTTCTTT.

This clone has only a few counts. This chain links TRBV6-5 with TRBJ2-5, with no clear D. The J call may be incorrect, as the DNA end agrees better with TRBJ2-7. CDR3 length: 11 residues. Germline V gene data show CDR1 as MNHEY and CDR2 as SVGAGI. As DNA, the CDR3 is TGTGCCAGCAGTACGCCCTACGAGCAGTACTTC. Protein sequence: CASSTPYEQYF.

This CDR3 reads CASRGGRISYNEQFF. DNA for the CDR3: TGTGCCAGCAGGGGGGGAAGGATCTCCTACAATGAGCAGTTCTTC. The chain recombines TRBV6-4 with TRBJ2-1; maybe TRBD2 (6 bases). Germline V gene data show CDR1 as MRHNA and CDR2 as SNTAGT. This CDR3 is 15 amino acids long. V was clipped by 6 bases and J by 0 bases, with 12 bases between them.

A note on this clone: With a much larger clone just one base away, this may be a read error. The sample holds other DNA sequences that translate to the same CDR3. The chain recombines TRBV20-1 with TRBJ2-7; D is undetermined. The CDR3 runs to 10 residues. Germline CDR1 is DFQATT and CDR2 is SNEGSKA (reference sequence). The ends were cut back, 3 bases at V and 3 bases at J, with 3 bases in the middle. The chain's CDR3 is CSARDYEQYF. As DNA, the CDR3 is TGCAGTGCTAGGGACTACGAGCAGTACTTC.

The rearrangement joins TRBV4-1 to TRBJ2-5; D is possibly TRBD2 (7 bases). CDR3 length: 15 amino acids. Germline CDR1 reads MGHRA; CDR2 reads YSYEKL. The V gene lost 1 base and the J gene lost 5 bases, with 14 bases spanning the gap. CDR3 in DNA: TGCGCCAGCAGCCAAGGCTGGGGGGGGCTGGAGACCCAGTACTTC. Amino acids: CASSQGWGGLETQYF.

This clone was detected only once. The rearrangement uses TRBV6-5 and TRBJ2-1; D remains ambiguous. This CDR3 contains 11 residues. V was trimmed by 2 bases and J by 9 bases, leaving 5 bases between them. CDR1 is MNHEY, CDR2 SVGAGI, per germline. CDR3 residues: CASSYMAEQFF. The CDR3 bases are TGTGCCAGCAGTTACATGGCTGAGCAGTTCTTC.

The chain has TRBV5-4 and TRBJ2-7; D may be TRBD1 (6 bases). The germline CDR1 and CDR2 sequences are SGHNT and YYREEE (reference sequence). The length of the CDR3 is 15 residues. The ends were cut back, 5 bases at V and 6 bases at J, with 21 bases in the middle. CDR3 in amino acids: CASSHPGQSLSEQYF. DNA of the CDR3: TGTGCCAGCAGTCACCCGGGACAATCTCTTAGCGAGCAGTACTTC.

V usage is TRBV27 and J usage is TRBJ1-1; the match to TRBD1 covers 10 bases. V was clipped by 6 bases and J by 2 bases; unmatched bases: 6. The CDR3 loop spans 15 amino acids. CDR1 and CDR2 (germline): MNHEY, SMNVEV (reference sequence). In nucleotides, the CDR3 is TGTGCCAGCAGGGGGGACAGGGGAAGTAACACTGAAGCTTTCTTT. It yields the protein CASRGDRGSNTEAFF.

The CDR3 region is CASSLQGSITDTQYF. CDR3 nucleotide sequence: TGCGCCAGCAGCTTGCAGGGGTCCATCACAGATACGCAGTATTTT. The rearrangement links TRBV5-1 to TRBJ2-3; D perhaps matches TRBD1 (6 bases). CDR3 length: 15 residues. The V end was cut by 1 base, the J end by 2 bases, with 11 bases between. CDR1 SGHRS and CDR2 YFSETQ come from the germline V gene.

This chain links TRBV18 with TRBJ2-1; D is unresolved. Trimming pared 1 base from V and 6 bases from J, leaving 13 bases between. The CDR3 is made up of 15 amino acids. Germline CDR1 and CDR2: KGHSH and LQKENI. CDR3 nucleotide sequence: TGTGCCAGCTCACCACTGCTAGGAAGCCCCAATGAGCAGTTCTTC. Translated, it gives CASSPLLGSPNEQFF.

This clone was counted a single time. This rearrangement joins TRBV27 to TRBJ1-5; tentative D call: TRBD1 (6 bases). V was shortened by 10 bases and J by 6 bases, with 19 bases between the two germline ends. CDR1 MNHEY and CDR2 SMNVEV come from the germline V gene (reference sequence). This CDR3 is 14 amino acids long. CDR3 nucleotide sequence: TGTGCCACCCGCGAGGGGGGTGGGATTCAGCCCCAGCATTTT. Amino acid sequence: CATREGGGIQPQHF.

The rearrangement links TRBV7-8 to TRBJ2-7; D might be TRBD2 (5 bases). V shed 1 base and J shed 3 bases, with 13 bases lying between them. CDR1 is SGHVS, CDR2 FQNEAQ, per germline. This CDR3 is 15 amino acids long. This chain's CDR3 is CASSLDRAAHYEQYF. CDR3 nucleotides: TGTGCCAGCAGCTTAGATCGAGCGGCCCACTACGAGCAGTACTTC.

V and J are TRBV7-6 and TRBJ2-2, with unresolved D. The CDR3 consists of 14 residues. With 0 bases removed from V and 6 bases from J, the gap between germline ends came to 8 bases. CDR1 is SGHVS, CDR2 FNYEAQ, per germline. The CDR3 sequence: CASSLAGFPGELFF. As DNA, the CDR3 is TGTGCCAGCAGCTTAGCGGGATTCCCCGGGGAGCTGTTTTTT.

This clone appeared a few times. This rearrangement joins TRBV30 to TRBJ1-1; D not resolved. Germline CDR1 is GTSNPN and CDR2 is SVGIG (reference sequence). The V and J ends lost 0 bases and 1 base respectively, with 6 bases between them. The CDR3 length is 13 residues. CDR3 sequence: CAWSVGKNTEAFF. The CDR3 DNA follows: TGTGCCTGGAGTGTAGGGAAGAACACTGAAGCTTTCTTT.